Below are 29 T cell receptor beta chains sequenced from a single sample in a study of blood T cell repertoires in COVID-19. TCRdb keeps only in-frame clones here, not all; method: immunoSEQ multiplex PCR. Of 140,000 to 150,000 clones in the sample, 65% to 90% were seen once. The sample was peripheral blood. These receptors originate from a man aged 60-69 years with active or convalescent COVID-19.

J is TRBJ2-3 and V is TRBV4-3; D not resolved. V gave up 0 bases and J gave up 2 bases, with 6 bases separating them. CDR3 size: 14 residues. Germline V gene lookup returns CDR1 LGHNA and CDR2 YSLEER. In DNA, the CDR3 is TGCGCCAGCAGCCAAGATTCTAACACAGATACGCAGTATTTT. Translated: CASSQDSNTDTQYF.

The V and J genes are TRBV5-4 and TRBJ2-5, with D possibly matching TRBD2 (7 bases). This CDR3 spans 14 amino acids. The V and J ends lost 0 bases and 7 bases respectively, with 13 bases between them. The V gene's germline CDR1 is SGHNT and CDR2 YYREEE (reference sequence). For the CDR3, the DNA is TGTGCCAGCAGCTTGGGTCAGGGGAGGGCGACCCAGTACTTC. Protein sequence: CASSLGQGRATQYF.

The J gene is TRBJ2-1, the V gene TRBV5-1, with 10 bases matching TRBD1. The length of the CDR3 is 16 residues. Germline assignment: CDR1 SGHRS and CDR2 YFSETQ. V gave up 4 bases and J gave up 6 bases; unmatched junction bases: 10. CDR3 protein: CASSPPGQGIPNEQFF. The CDR3 bases are TGCGCCAGCAGCCCGCCGGGACAGGGGATCCCCAATGAGCAGTTCTTC.

The chain uses TRBV7-9 and TRBJ1-4; tentative D call: TRBD1 (5 bases). The CDR3 extends over 16 amino acids. V was trimmed by 0 bases and J by 2 bases, leaving 10 bases between them. Germline V gives CDR1 SEHNR, CDR2 FQNEAQ (reference sequence). This chain's CDR3 is CASSLALGQTNEKLFF. CDR3 nucleotides: TGTGCCAGCAGCTTAGCGCTGGGGCAGACTAATGAAAAACTGTTTTTT.

J is TRBJ1-5 and V is TRBV10-3; tentatively, D is TRBD1 (5 bases). CDR3 size: 14 residues. Germline CDR1 and CDR2: ENHRY and SYGVKD. Trimming pared 6 bases from V and 7 bases from J, leaving 16 bases between. CDR3 residues: CAISLRGLQQPQHF. The CDR3 DNA reads TGTGCCATCAGCCTAAGGGGTCTTCAGCAGCCCCAGCATTTT.

The chain links TRBV12-5 to TRBJ1-2; D is possibly TRBD1 (6 bases). CDR1 is LGHNT, CDR2 FRNRAP, per germline. Between the trimmed V and J ends, which lost 3 bases and 7 bases, there was a span of 12 bases. The CDR3 is 13 residues long. DNA of the CDR3: TGTGCTAGTGGTTTAACAGGGATGCGTGGCTACACCTTC. Translated, it gives CASGLTGMRGYTF.

This clone appeared a few times. The V and J genes are TRBV27 and TRBJ1-2; 8 bases align to TRBD1. The CDR3 is 15 residues long. Trimming took 2 bases from V and 8 from J; bases not matched to a gene: 10. Germline loops: CDR1 MNHEY, CDR2 SMNVEV (reference sequence). The CDR3 here is CASSLLGRQGAGYTF. CDR3 coding DNA: TGTGCCAGCAGTTTACTGGGTCGGCAGGGGGCGGGCTACACCTTC.

The chain recombines TRBV25-1 with TRBJ1-6, with a weak D call TRBD1 (5 bases). Germline V gene lookup returns CDR1 MGHDK and CDR2 SYGVNS. Between the trimmed V and J ends, which lost 1 base and 5 bases, there was a span of 9 bases. This CDR3 is 15 amino acids long. CDR3: CASSESRQNNSPLHF. The CDR3 DNA is TGTGCCAGCAGTGAATCCAGACAGAATAATTCACCCCTCCACTTT. Full variable domain (remainder filled in from reference TRBV25-1 and TRBJ1-6): EADIYQTPRYLVIGTGKKITLECSQTMGHDKMYWYQQDPGMELHLIHYSYGVNSTEKGDLSSESTVSRIRTEHFPLTLESARPSHTSQYLCASSESRQNNSPLHFGNGTRLTVT.

The V gene is TRBV7-9, the J gene TRBJ2-5; no firm D call. V was clipped by 5 bases and J by 1 base, with 11 bases between them. This CDR3 spans 14 amino acids. Germline CDR1 and CDR2: SEHNR and FQNEAQ (reference sequence). This chain's CDR3 is CASSLEPGQETQYF. CDR3 in DNA: TGTGCCAGCAGCCTAGAGCCGGGCCAAGAGACCCAGTACTTC.

This clone was seen once. The V gene is TRBV6-5, the J gene TRBJ1-6, with D unresolved. The CDR3 extends over 15 amino acids. The V gene lost 2 bases and the J gene lost 8 bases, with 13 bases spanning the gap. CDR1 is MNHEY, CDR2 SVGAGI, per germline. In DNA form, the CDR3 reads TGTGCCAGCAGTTACGGGTACCTACGGGATTCACCCCTCCACTTT. Translated, it gives CASSYGYLRDSPLHF.

The genes are TRBV7-8 and TRBJ1-1; no clear D gene. The CDR3 sequence is 15 residues long. The V gene lost 5 bases and the J gene lost 0 bases, with 13 bases spanning the gap. Per the germline V gene, CDR1 is SGHVS and CDR2 is FQNEAQ. The CDR3 DNA is TGTGCCAGCAGCCGGGCAGTTGGGCTGAACACTGAAGCTTTCTTT. Its translation: CASSRAVGLNTEAFF.

V and J are TRBV7-2 and TRBJ2-5; TRBD2 agrees at 9 bases. Germline trimming cut 3 bases from V and 4 bases from J; bases unmatched to any gene: 9. Germline V gene lookup returns CDR1 SGHTA and CDR2 FQGNSA. This CDR3 is built from 16 residues. The CDR3 DNA reads as TGTGCCAGCAGCTTGACTAGCGGTTCTGGAGGAGAGACCCAGTACTTC. Residues: CASSLTSGSGGETQYF.

This clone came up many times. This chain uses TRBV27 with TRBJ1-1; TRBD1 agrees at 11 bases. V was pared by 7 bases and J by 3 bases, with 4 bases of the junction left unmatched. Germline-derived CDR1 and CDR2 are MNHEY and SMNVEV (reference sequence). The CDR3 sequence is 14 residues long. This chain's CDR3 is CASTSGQGDTEAFF. For the CDR3, the DNA is TGTGCCAGCACCTCGGGACAGGGGGACACTGAAGCTTTCTTT.

The chain combines TRBV7-8 with TRBJ2-2; 7 bases line up with TRBD1. Per the germline V gene, CDR1 is SGHVS and CDR2 is FQNEAQ. V lost 5 bases and J lost 3; bases outside the gene matches: 12. The CDR3 has 17 amino acids. CDR3: CASSPNRDRVYTGELFF. CDR3 DNA: TGTGCCAGCAGCCCAAATCGCGACAGGGTGTACACCGGGGAGCTGTTTTTT.

The chain employs TRBV19 and TRBJ1-5; the D is unclear. The length of the CDR3 is 12 residues. Germline V gene data show CDR1 as LNHDA and CDR2 as SQIVND (reference sequence). The V gene lost 7 bases and the J gene lost 5 bases, with 9 bases spanning the gap. The CDR3 here is CASNSGDQPQHF. The CDR3 DNA reads as TGTGCCAGTAATTCGGGAGATCAGCCCCAGCATTTT.

The sample holds a few counts of this clone. This rearrangement joins TRBV18 to TRBJ1-5; 8 nucleotides match TRBD1. V dropped 6 bases and J dropped 7; count of bases not matched to a gene: 14. Germline-derived CDR1 and CDR2 are KGHSH and LQKENI. CDR3 size: 16 residues. The CDR3 nucleotides read TGTGCCAGCTCGCCCCAAGACAGGGGCCGGGGGCAGCCCCAGCATTTT. This translates into CASSPQDRGRGQPQHF.

This chain links TRBV14 with TRBJ2-1; D ambiguous. Germline CDR1 and CDR2: SGHDN and FVKESK. The V end lost 3 bases, the J end lost 10 bases, and 10 bases lay between the germline ends. The CDR3 length is 12 residues. CDR3: CASSQTGSEQFF. As DNA, the CDR3 is TGTGCCAGCAGCCAGACTGGATCCGAGCAGTTCTTC.

V and J are TRBV7-2 and TRBJ1-6; possible D gene TRBD1, 6 bases. Germline V gives CDR1 SGHTA, CDR2 FQGNSA. CDR3 length: 14 residues. V lost 2 bases, J lost 7 bases, and 9 bases lay in between. CDR3 region: CASSLRTVNSPLHF. DNA of the CDR3: TGTGCCAGCAGCTTAAGGACAGTGAATTCACCCCTCCACTTT.

This clone has only one observation. The chain couples TRBV7-7 to TRBJ2-7; 7 positions match TRBD2. The CDR3 has 16 residues. J gave up 2 bases and V 2 bases, and 9 bases lay outside the gene matches. The germline V gene encodes CDR1 SSHAT and CDR2 FNYEAQ (reference sequence). CDR3 region: CASSLFAGTTAYEQYV. For the CDR3, the DNA is TGTGCCAGCAGCTTATTCGCGGGGACTACCGCCTACGAGCAGTACGTC.

The V and J genes are TRBV21-1 and TRBJ2-3; TRBD1, the table's D call, was not compared with the DNA. TRBV21-1 is annotated as a pseudogene. The CDR3 loop spans 14 amino acids. Here the CDR3 DNA reads TGTGCCAGCCGTCTCGGGGACAGGGCGGATACGCAGTATTTT. Translation: CASRLGDRADTQYF.

The chain recombines TRBV7-9 with TRBJ1-6, with D possibly matching TRBD1 (6 bases). This CDR3 has 14 amino acids. Germline CDR1 SEHNR, CDR2 FQNEAQ (reference sequence). Trimming cost V 2 bases and J 6 bases, with 8 bases left between them. CDR3 sequence: CASSLSGVNSPLHF. CDR3 DNA: TGTGCCAGCAGCTTATCAGGGGTTAATTCACCCCTCCACTTT.

V and J are TRBV11-3 and TRBJ2-2; TRBD1 is a possible D gene (6 bases). In germline, CDR1 is SGHNT, CDR2 YENEEA. The germline V and J ends were trimmed by 6 bases and 4 bases, with 9 bases remaining between them. CDR3 size: 13 residues. The CDR3 sequence is CASSHRATGELFF. CDR3 DNA sequence: TGTGCCAGCAGTCACAGGGCCACCGGGGAGCTGTTTTTT.

The chain joins TRBV27 to TRBJ2-7; D is undetermined. V gave up 0 bases and J gave up 0 bases, with 15 bases separating them. This CDR3 contains 17 residues. Germline CDR1 MNHEY, CDR2 SMNVEV (reference sequence). The CDR3 DNA reads TGTGCCAGCAGTTTATCCCCCCCTATCATAAGCTCCTACGAGCAGTACTTC. This translates into CASSLSPPIISSYEQYF.

The V call is TRBV9, the J call TRBJ1-6, with D perhaps matching TRBD1 (5 bases). The CDR3 consists of 15 residues. From germline, CDR1 is SGDLS and CDR2 YYNGEE. V dropped 3 bases and J dropped 7 bases, with 14 bases sitting between them. The CDR3 spells CASSAQGRQNSPLHF. The CDR3 nucleotides read TGTGCCAGCAGCGCCCAGGGCAGGCAGAATTCACCCCTCCACTTT.

The chain couples TRBV6-2 or TRBV6-3 to TRBJ2-1; TRBD2 aligns across 13 bases. This CDR3 is 15 amino acids long. Per the germline V gene, CDR1 is MNHEY and CDR2 is SVGEGT. V gave up 4 bases and J gave up 4 bases; unmatched junction bases: 1. CDR3 loop: CASSWGLAGYNEQFF. CDR3 coding DNA: TGTGCCAGCAGTTGGGGACTAGCGGGATACAATGAGCAGTTCTTC.

V usage is TRBV30 and J usage is TRBJ2-5; TRBD1 agrees at 8 bases. The CDR3 is 12 amino acids. Germline assignment: CDR1 GTSNPN and CDR2 SVGIG (reference sequence). V dropped 8 bases and J dropped 2; count of bases not matched to a gene: 4. This CDR3 is CAGWTGQETQYF. DNA of the CDR3: TGTGCCGGATGGACAGGGCAAGAGACCCAGTACTTC.

The chain employs TRBV7-9 and TRBJ1-2; D possibly corresponds to TRBD1 (5 bases). Germline V lookup: CDR1 SEHNR, CDR2 FQNEAQ (reference sequence). The CDR3 sequence is 14 residues long. Trimming took 4 bases from V and 3 from J, leaving 12 bases between them. The DNA for the CDR3 is TGTGCCAGCAGCTCGGAGACAGCCCACTATGGCTACACCTTC. Protein sequence: CASSSETAHYGYTF.

This clone has a handful of counts. The genes are TRBV7-8 and TRBJ1-6; D perhaps matches TRBD1 (5 bases). V was shortened by 1 base and J by 6 bases, with 10 bases between the two germline ends. The CDR3 runs to 15 residues. Germline values: CDR1 SGHVS, CDR2 FQNEAQ. The CDR3 nucleotides are TGTGCCAGCAGCTTAGTCGACAGCTCTAATTCACCCCTCCACTTT. Amino acid sequence: CASSLVDSSNSPLHF.

The V call is TRBV15, the J call TRBJ1-3; D not resolved. Trimming cost V 5 bases and J 7 bases, with 21 bases left between them. The CDR3 loop spans 16 amino acids. Germline values: CDR1 LNHNV, CDR2 YYDKDF (reference sequence). The CDR3 DNA is TGTGCCACCAGCGAGAGAGATGGGATCGGAGGGAACACCATATATTTT. It codes for CATSERDGIGGNTIYF.